This T cell receptor (beta chain) was observed in a study of OX40 agonist ivuxolimab in advanced cancers. Patients who had autoimmune disease history or got systemic immunosuppression were left out. Some clones are missing from TCRdb's copy, which holds only in-frame ones; the method was immunoSEQ multiplex PCR. The table has 100,000 to 110,000 clones, 85% to 95% seen once; the top ten hold about 0.49%. The V end was cut by 1 base, the J end by 1 base, with 13 bases between. Per the germline V gene, CDR1 is SGHVS and CDR2 is FNYEAQ. The length of the CDR3 is 16 residues. The sample here was CD4+ or CD8+ T cells sorted from blood, taken in a trial of the OX40 agonist ivuxolimab. This TCR derives from an adult with an advanced solid tumor such as melanoma, head and neck, liver or kidney cancer. The chain recombines TRBV7-6 with TRBJ2-5; maybe TRBD1 (6 bases). The CDR3 loop is CASSLGPTGIQETQYF. CDR3 nucleotide sequence: TGTGCCAGCAGCTTAGGGCCGACAGGTATCCAAGAGACCCAGTACTTC.